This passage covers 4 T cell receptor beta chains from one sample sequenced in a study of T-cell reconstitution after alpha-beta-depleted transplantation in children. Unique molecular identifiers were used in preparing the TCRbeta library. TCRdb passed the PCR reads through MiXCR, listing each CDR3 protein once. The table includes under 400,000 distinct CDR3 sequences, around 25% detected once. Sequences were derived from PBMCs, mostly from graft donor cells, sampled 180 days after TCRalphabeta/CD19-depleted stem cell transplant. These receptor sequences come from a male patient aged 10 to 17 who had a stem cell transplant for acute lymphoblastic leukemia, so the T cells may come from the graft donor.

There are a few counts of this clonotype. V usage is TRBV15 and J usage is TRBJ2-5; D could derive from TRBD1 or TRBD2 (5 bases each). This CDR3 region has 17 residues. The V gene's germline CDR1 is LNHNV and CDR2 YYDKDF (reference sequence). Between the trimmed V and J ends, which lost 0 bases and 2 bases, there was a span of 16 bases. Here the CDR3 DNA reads TGTGCCACCAGCAGAGAGGGGGTAAACCGGTTACAAGAGACCCAGTACTTC. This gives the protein CATSREGVNRLQETQYF.

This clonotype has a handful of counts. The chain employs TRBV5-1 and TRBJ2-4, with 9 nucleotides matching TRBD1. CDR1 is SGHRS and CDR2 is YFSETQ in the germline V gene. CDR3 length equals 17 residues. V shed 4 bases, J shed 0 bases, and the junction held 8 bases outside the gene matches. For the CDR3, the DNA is TGCGCCAGCAGCCGAACCGGGACAGGGCAAGCCAAAAACATTCAGTACTTC. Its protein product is CASSRTGTGQAKNIQYF.

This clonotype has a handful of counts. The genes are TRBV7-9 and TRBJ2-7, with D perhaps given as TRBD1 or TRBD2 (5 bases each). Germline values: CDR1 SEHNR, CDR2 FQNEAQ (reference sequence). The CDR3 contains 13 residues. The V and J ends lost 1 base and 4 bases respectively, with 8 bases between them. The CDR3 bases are TGTGCCAGCAGCTTAGTCTGGGGGTACGAGCAGTACTTC. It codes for CASSLVWGYEQYF. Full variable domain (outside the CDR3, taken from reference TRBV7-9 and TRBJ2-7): DTGVSQNPRHKITKRGQNVTFRCDPISEHNRLYWYRQTLGQGPEFLTYFQNEAQLEKSRLLSDRFSAERPKGSFSTLEIQRTEQGDSAMYLCASSLVWGYEQYFGPGTRLTVT.

This CDR3 is CASSRDILASEQYF. DNA for the CDR3: TGTGCCAGCAGCCGGGACATCCTAGCGTCCGAGCAGTACTTC. This chain uses TRBV3-1 with TRBJ2-7; either TRBD1 or TRBD2 may fit D (6 bases each). The CDR3 length is 14 residues. Germline V gene sequence: CDR1 LGHDT, CDR2 YNNKEL (reference sequence). The V end lost 4 bases, the J end lost 6 bases, and 16 bases lay between the germline ends.